This TCR beta chain was profiled in a study of T-cell memory formation after mild COVID-19. Study-level information: Each donor largely had its own TCR clusters. Study-wide findings and caveats: Contracting CD4+ clones sat mainly in CM and EM; CD8+ in EMRA. Clones shrinking between day 15 and 85 showed a balanced CD4/CD8 split, and those that grew later tilted toward CD4+.

Concerning this clonotype: Its antigen is as yet unknown.

Germline loops: CDR1 SGHDT, CDR2 YYEEEE. With 4 bases clipped from V and 0 bases from J, the junction kept 6 bases outside the gene matches. The CDR3 contains 16 residues. 5'RACE with constant-segment primers built TCRalpha and TCRbeta cDNA libraries with UMIs. MiXCR, applied by TCRdb to the 5' RACE reads, yields one record per CDR3 protein. The data hold around 320,000 distinct CDR3 sequences, with 25% to 30% observed a single time. The chain has TRBV5-6 and TRBJ1-1; TRBD1 matches 10 bases. This sequence originates from an adult woman who had mild COVID-19 (a few samples of this study predate the infection). Cell type and time point are not known. Material for sequencing was PBMCs or a T cell subset sorted from them (not recorded which). The CDR3 protein is CASSPGTGAMNTEAFF. CDR3 in DNA: TGTGCCAGCAGCCCCGGGACAGGGGCCATGAACACTGAAGCTTTCTTT.